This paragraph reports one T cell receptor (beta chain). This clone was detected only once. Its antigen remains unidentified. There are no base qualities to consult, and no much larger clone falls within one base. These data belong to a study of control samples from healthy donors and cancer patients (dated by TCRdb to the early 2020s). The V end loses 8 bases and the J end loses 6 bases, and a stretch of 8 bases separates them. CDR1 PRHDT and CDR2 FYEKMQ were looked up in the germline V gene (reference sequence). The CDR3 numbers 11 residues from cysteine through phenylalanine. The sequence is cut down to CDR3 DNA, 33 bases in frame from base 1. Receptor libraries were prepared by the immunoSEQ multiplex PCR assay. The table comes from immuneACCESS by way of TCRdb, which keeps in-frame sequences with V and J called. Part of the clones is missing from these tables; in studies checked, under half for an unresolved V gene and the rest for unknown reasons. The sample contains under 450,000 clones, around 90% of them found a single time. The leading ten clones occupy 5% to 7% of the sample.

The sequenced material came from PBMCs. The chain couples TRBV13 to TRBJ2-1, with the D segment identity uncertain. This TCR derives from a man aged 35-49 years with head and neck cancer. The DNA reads TGTGCCAGCCCAAAGGGCAATGAGCAGTTCTTC. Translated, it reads CASPKGNEQFF.